This TCR beta chain emerged from a study of blood T cells in healthy people across ages. The second PCR ran about 7 to 12 cycles with a sample-barcoded 5' primer and J-beta primers. TCRdb reprocessed the 5' RACE reads via MiXCR and lists one record per CDR3 protein. The table records about 1.8 million distinct CDR3 sequences, 40% to 55% of them present only once. Each sample had at least 6.5 million PBMCs isolated. This clonotype was observed at least ten times. V dropped 2 bases and J dropped 3 bases, with 11 bases sitting between them. The CDR3 sequence is 14 residues long. From germline, CDR1 is MNHEY and CDR2 SMNVEV (reference sequence).

This receptor was identified in a middle-aged woman in good health. The source material was blood. The chain carries TRBV27 and TRBJ2-7, with a weak D call TRBD2 (5 bases). The DNA for the CDR3 is TGTGCCAGCAGTTTAGCCCTGGGGAGCTACGAGCAGTACTTC. Its translation: CASSLALGSYEQYF.